The next 3 T cell receptor beta chains were all read from a single sample in a study of siplizumab effects on memory and regulatory T cells. Clones were read by immunoSEQ multiplex PCR, and TCRdb kept only the in-frame ones, dropping some. The sample lists 75,000 to 100,000 clones; around 94% were seen once. The sample taken for sequencing was non-Treg CD4+ T cells sorted from blood. The receptors derive from a human donor in good health.

The J gene is TRBJ1-1, the V gene TRBV9; D uncertain. Trimming pared 3 bases from V and 6 bases from J, leaving 15 bases between. The CDR3 spans 14 residues. CDR1 and CDR2 from the germline V gene are SGDLS and YYNGEE. CDR3 loop: CASSGIGVGAEAFF. Written as DNA, the CDR3 is TGTGCCAGCAGCGGAATAGGTGTCGGGGCTGAAGCTTTCTTT. Based on the CDR3 plus reference TRBV9 and TRBJ1-1, the full variable domain is DSGVTQTPKHLITATGQRVTLRCSPRSGDLSVYWYQQSLDQGLQFLIQYYNGEERAKGNILERFSAQQFPDLHSELNLSSLELGDSALYFCASSGIGVGAEAFFGQGTRLTVV.

V is TRBV5-1 and J is TRBJ2-1; D is perhaps TRBD2 (5 bases). Germline CDR1 SGHRS, CDR2 YFSETQ. With 0 bases removed from V and 3 bases from J, the gap between germline ends came to 10 bases. The CDR3 is 15 residues long. The CDR3 DNA reads TGCGCCAGCAGCTTGGCCGGGGTGAACTACAATGAGCAGTTCTTC. It translates to CASSLAGVNYNEQFF.

The CDR3 sequence is CASSLGQGGNQPQHF. Here the CDR3 DNA reads TGTGCCAGCAGCTTAGGACAGGGAGGCAATCAGCCCCAGCATTTT. The chain combines TRBV11-2 with TRBJ1-5; 7 nucleotides line up with TRBD1. This CDR3 contains 15 residues. Germline V gene data show CDR1 as SGHAT and CDR2 as FQNNGV. Trimming cost V 1 base and J 2 bases; bases outside gene matches: 2.